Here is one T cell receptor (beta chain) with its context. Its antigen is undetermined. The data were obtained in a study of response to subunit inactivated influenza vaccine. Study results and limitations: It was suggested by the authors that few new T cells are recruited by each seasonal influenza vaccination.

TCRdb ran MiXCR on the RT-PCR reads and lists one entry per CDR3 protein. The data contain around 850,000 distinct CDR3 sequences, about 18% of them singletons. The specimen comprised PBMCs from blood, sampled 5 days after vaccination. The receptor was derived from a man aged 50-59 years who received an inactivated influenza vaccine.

The CDR3 reads CASSPRDLTDTQYF. The CDR3 nucleotides are TGTGCCAGCAGCCCTCGGGATCTTACAGATACGCAGTATTTT. The genes are TRBV3-1 and TRBJ2-3, with D possibly being TRBD2 (5 bases). CDR1 is LGHDT and CDR2 is YNNKEL in the germline V gene (reference sequence). This CDR3 has 14 residues. V dropped 4 bases and J dropped 3 bases, with 11 bases sitting between them.